Listed below are T cell receptor beta chains from one sample, sequenced in a study of beta chain features in type 1 diabetes. Measured with immunoSEQ multiplex PCR; TCRdb has only the in-frame clones, and not every one. The sample has under 400,000 clones, 10% to 15% seen once. Sequenced sample: naive CD4+ T cells from blood. Receptor source: a man aged 18 to 29 in good health. CDR3s include the opening cysteine and the closing phenylalanine or tryptophan. The D gene is left open where the match is weak. Clone size, where shown, is once, few, many, or a class for clones that have expanded.

J: TRBJ2-7; size: NA; D: NA; V: TRBV7-2; DNA: TGTGCCAGCAGCTTCGGGGGTAGGAACGAGCAGTACTTC; CDR3: CASSFGGRNEQYF
J: TRBJ2-5; size: NA; D: TRBD1; V: TRBV7-2; DNA: TGTGCCAGCAGCTTATGGGACAGGGGCCCCCCTTACTTC; CDR3: CASSLWDRGPPYF
J: TRBJ2-3; size: NA; D: TRBD1; V: TRBV4-2; DNA: TGTGCCAGCAGCTTCGGGACAGACACAGATACGCAGTATTTT; CDR3: CASSFGTDTDTQYF
J: TRBJ2-3; size: NA; D: TRBD2; V: TRBV7-3; DNA: TGTGCCAGCAGCTTATCGCCTAGCGGGGCGAGCACAGATACGCAGTATTTT; CDR3: CASSLSPSGASTDTQYF
J: TRBJ1-1; size: few; D: NA; V: TRBV28; DNA: TGTGCCAGCAGTTTATCGGGGGACGTCCGAGCTTTCTTT; CDR3: CASSLSGDVRAFF
J: TRBJ2-1; size: few; D: NA; V: TRBV7-9; DNA: TGTGCCAGCAGCTTTACGACAGGTACTAACGTATCTGGGTTCTTC; CDR3: CASSFTTGTNVSGFF
J: TRBJ1-2; size: NA; D: NA; V: TRBV7-2; DNA: TGTGCCAGCAGCCATGACGGGAACTATGGCTACACCTTC; CDR3: CASSHDGNYGYTF
J: TRBJ2-3; size: NA; D: TRBD1; V: TRBV7-2; DNA: TGTGCCAGCAGCTTAGTAGGACAGGGGAATACGCAGTATTTT; CDR3: CASSLVGQGNTQYF
J: TRBJ2-1; size: NA; D: TRBD2; V: TRBV11-2; DNA: TGTGCCAGCAGCTTCGACAGGACTAGCGGGAGCCATGAGCAGTTCTTC; CDR3: CASSFDRTSGSHEQFF
J: TRBJ2-5; size: NA; D: TRBD2; V: TRBV6-5; DNA: TGTGCCAGCAGGTTGCTAGCGGGAGTAGAGACCCAGTACTTC; CDR3: CASRLLAGVETQYF
J: TRBJ2-1; size: NA; D: NA; V: TRBV7-3; DNA: TGTGCCAGCAGCTTATATACTAGCAGCAATGAGCAGTTCTTC; CDR3: CASSLYTSSNEQFF
J: TRBJ2-7; size: few; D: TRBD1; V: TRBV4-1; DNA: TGCGCCAGCAGCCATCGACAGGGTGGGGACGAGCAGTACTTC; CDR3: CASSHRQGGDEQYF
J: TRBJ2-1; size: NA; D: TRBD2; V: TRBV6-1; DNA: TGTGCCAGCAGTGAAACTAGCGGGAGACTCTACAATGAGCAGTTCTTC; CDR3: CASSETSGRLYNEQFF
J: TRBJ2-7; size: NA; D: NA; V: TRBV7-2; DNA: TGTGCCAGCAGCTATGTCCGGGGGGCCGGGTACGAGCAGTACTTC; CDR3: CASSYVRGAGYEQYF
J: TRBJ1-4; size: few; D: TRBD1; V: TRBV5-6; DNA: TGTGCCAGCAGCTTAGCCGGGACAGGGGACGAAAAACTGTTTTTT; CDR3: CASSLAGTGDEKLFF
J: TRBJ2-1; size: few; D: TRBD1; V: TRBV7-2; DNA: TGTGCCAGCAGCTCGAGACAGGGCACTACGGAGCAGTTCTTC; CDR3: CASSSRQGTTEQFF
J: TRBJ1-6; size: NA; D: NA; V: TRBV19; DNA: TGTGCCAGTAGTCCGGGTTCTTCACCCCTCCACTTT; CDR3: CASSPGSSPLHF
J: TRBJ1-2; size: NA; D: TRBD1; V: TRBV9; DNA: TGTGCCAGCAGCGTAGATGGCAGGGGGCATAACTATGGCTACACCTTC; CDR3: CASSVDGRGHNYGYTF
J: TRBJ2-6; size: NA; D: TRBD1; V: TRBV6-5; DNA: TGTGCCACCAGACAGGGGGGCGGGGCCAACGTCCTGACTTTC; CDR3: CATRQGGGANVLTF
J: TRBJ2-2; size: few; D: TRBD1; V: TRBV7-6; DNA: TGTGCCAGCAGCCCAGAACCTGACAGGGCTAACACCGGGGAGCTGTTTTTT; CDR3: CASSPEPDRANTGELFF
J: TRBJ1-1; size: NA; D: NA; V: TRBV29-1; DNA: TGCAGCGCCGAGGGAAGTCGCACTGAAGCTTTCTTT; CDR3: CSAEGSRTEAFF
J: TRBJ2-2; size: few; D: TRBD1; V: TRBV7-2; DNA: TGTGCCAGCAGCTCGAAAACGTGGACAGGGGGTGACACCGGGGAGCTGTTTTTT; CDR3: CASSSKTWTGGDTGELFF
J: TRBJ2-2; size: few; D: NA; V: TRBV6-4; DNA: TGTGCCAGCAGTGAAAGGACAGAATTAAACACCGGGGAGCTGTTTTTT; CDR3: CASSERTELNTGELFF
J: TRBJ2-7; size: few; D: TRBD2; V: TRBV4-2; DNA: TGTGCCAGCAGCCAAGTAGCTAGCGGGGGGGGGTCCTACGAGCAGTACTTC; CDR3: CASSQVASGGGSYEQYF
J: TRBJ2-5; size: few; D: NA; V: TRBV5-1; DNA: TGCGCCAGCAGCTTGTCTGGCAGGGAAGAGACCCAGTACTTC; CDR3: CASSLSGREETQYF
J: TRBJ2-5; size: NA; D: TRBD2; V: TRBV4-3; DNA: TGCGCCAGCAGCCAAGATTTCGGGACTAGGTGGGAGACCCAGTACTTC; CDR3: CASSQDFGTRWETQYF
J: TRBJ2-2; size: NA; D: NA; V: TRBV2; DNA: TGTGCCAGCAGACGGGACACAAACACCGGGGAGCTGTTTTTT; CDR3: CASRRDTNTGELFF
J: TRBJ1-4; size: few; D: NA; V: TRBV7-2; DNA: TGTGCCAGCAGCTCTGGCCGGGTATCGGAAAAACTGTTTTTT; CDR3: CASSSGRVSEKLFF
J: TRBJ2-7; size: few; D: TRBD1; V: TRBV7-3; DNA: TGTGCCAGCAGCCGGACCGGGACAGGGACCTACGAGCAGTACTTC; CDR3: CASSRTGTGTYEQYF
J: TRBJ1-1; size: NA; D: TRBD1; V: TRBV19; DNA: TGTGCCACCGAGATGACAGGGATGAACACTGAAGCTTTCTTT; CDR3: CATEMTGMNTEAFF
J: TRBJ2-3; size: NA; D: TRBD2; V: TRBV10-3; DNA: TGTGCCATCAGTAACCCCGCACTAGCGGGTACGCAGTATTTT; CDR3: CAISNPALAGTQYF
J: TRBJ1-5; size: NA; D: NA; V: TRBV20-1; DNA: TGCAGTGCTAGTAGTAATCAGCCCCAGCATTTT; CDR3: CSASSNQPQHF
J: TRBJ1-1; size: NA; D: NA; V: TRBV25-1; DNA: TGTGCCAGCAGTGTACCAACAGGGATGAACACTGAAGCTTTCTTT; CDR3: CASSVPTGMNTEAFF
J: TRBJ1-2; size: few; D: NA; V: TRBV7-2; DNA: TGTGCCAGCAGACTCAATTCGGGCTATGGCTACACCTTC; CDR3: CASRLNSGYGYTF
J: TRBJ1-1; size: NA; D: TRBD1; V: TRBV30; DNA: TGTGCCTGGAGACAGGGGAGGACTGAAGCTTTCTTT; CDR3: CAWRQGRTEAFF